The text below deals with one T cell receptor beta chain. The antigen is undetermined. This specimen belongs to a study of blood T cells in healthy people across ages. The germline V gene encodes CDR1 SQVTM and CDR2 ANQGSEA. V was cut by 4 bases and J by 4 bases, with 13 bases left in between. The CDR3 runs 14 residues. Samples each had at least 5 micrograms of total RNA extracted. A sample-barcoded 5' primer and a J-beta primer mix were used in a second PCR of roughly 6 to 11 cycles. From the 5' RACE reads, TCRdb called clonotypes with MiXCR, one entry per CDR3 protein. Among over 1,300,000 distinct CDR3 sequences listed, around 55% were seen once. General observations from the study: Greater diversity and more naive CD4+ cells were seen in long-lived donors than in aged donors.

This receptor was identified in a man younger than 35 in good health. The chain uses TRBV29-1 and TRBJ1-4; D gene uncertain. The specimen was blood. The CDR3 DNA sequence: TGCAGCGTTGCTCCAGGATCTGGTAATGAAAAACTGTTTTTT. Protein product: CSVAPGSGNEKLFF.